This T cell receptor beta chain derives from a study of T-cell memory formation after mild COVID-19. The CDR3 runs to 12 residues. V was trimmed by 2 bases and J by 8 bases, leaving 7 bases between them. CDR1 is MNHEY and CDR2 is SVGEGT in the germline V gene. After 5'RACE with constant-segment primers, TCR alpha and TCR beta cDNA libraries carrying sample barcodes and UMIs were obtained. TCRdb re-analysed the 5' RACE reads in MiXCR, keeping a single row per CDR3 protein. Of 300,000 or so distinct CDR3 sequences listed, around a sixth are singletons. General study results and limits: There were some responding clones in pre-infection memory, which suggested that cross-reactive memory had joined. Clonal second-wave expansions that peaked on day 37 had unconfirmed SARS-CoV-2 specificity.

This clonotype was observed a handful of times. Its matching antigen is unknown. Sequencing input: PBMCs or a T cell subset sorted from them (not recorded which). The chain combines TRBV6-2 or TRBV6-3 with TRBJ2-1, with no clear D. The receptor comes from a young man who had mild COVID-19 (a few samples of this study predate the infection). Cell type and time point are not known. CDR3: CASSYRAHEQFF. In DNA form, the CDR3 reads TGTGCCAGCAGTTACCGGGCGCATGAGCAGTTCTTC.